The clone carrying this TCR beta chain was counted many times. The data stem from a study of blood T cells in healthy people across ages. CDR3 length: 16 amino acids. Germline loops: CDR1 LGHNT, CDR2 FRNRAP. Unmatched junction bases numbered 10, after V lost 1 base and J lost 5 bases. Isolated PBMCs totaled at least 7 million in each sample. The authors ran a second PCR of about 7 to 12 cycles using a sample-barcoded 5' primer and a J-beta primer mix. Tags on each cDNA molecule came from a template-switch adaptor with 12 random nucleotides. Using its own MiXCR run on the 5' RACE reads, TCRdb lists one record per CDR3 protein. The sample has some 1.5 million distinct CDR3 sequences; approximately 30% are singletons.

The sequenced sample was blood. This rearrangement joins TRBV12-5 to TRBJ2-5, with 7 bases identical to TRBD2. The TCR sequence derives from a woman aged 25 to 39 in good health. The CDR3 sequence: CASGLGRSVREETQYF. CDR3 DNA sequence: TGTGCTAGTGGTTTGGGACGGAGCGTGCGGGAGGAGACCCAGTACTTC.